Below are 32 T cell receptor beta chains sequenced from a single sample in a study of T-cell memory formation after mild COVID-19. TCRdb passed the 5' RACE reads through MiXCR, listing each CDR3 protein once. The repertoire holds approximately 580,000 distinct CDR3 sequences, with about a fifth as singletons. What was sequenced was PBMCs or a T cell subset sorted from them (not recorded which). These receptors were collected from an adult woman who had mild COVID-19 (a few samples of this study predate the infection). Cell type and time point are not known.

In this sample, this clonotype turned up many times. J is TRBJ2-7 and V is TRBV27; TRBD1 matches 7 bases. The CDR3 contains 13 residues. Germline V gene sequence: CDR1 MNHEY, CDR2 SMNVEV (reference sequence). The V gene end was trimmed by 5 bases and the J gene end by 0 bases; junction bases not matched to a gene: 1. The CDR3 loop reads CASSPGGSYEQYF. CDR3 sequence (DNA): TGTGCCAGCAGTCCAGGGGGCTCCTACGAGCAGTACTTC.

In this sample, this clonotype turned up a few times. The CDR3 nucleotides read TGCGCCAGCAGCTTGGCCGGAGGGGCGGTGAACACTGAAGCTTTCTTT. It yields the protein CASSLAGGAVNTEAFF. The chain has TRBV5-1 and TRBJ1-1; TRBD1 might be the D (5 bases). Germline values: CDR1 SGHRS, CDR2 YFSETQ. This CDR3 has 16 residues. Trimming shortened V by 0 bases and J by 0 bases, and 12 bases separated the two germline ends.

This clonotype was found a few times. This rearrangement joins TRBV7-2 to TRBJ2-7; 13 bases are shared with TRBD2. The J segment lost 6 bases and the V segment lost 5 bases, leaving 4 bases of the junction unmatched. Germline V gene data show CDR1 as SGHTA and CDR2 as FQGNSA. The CDR3 loop spans 14 amino acids. The chain's CDR3 is CASSTTSGRAEQYF. The CDR3 DNA reads TGTGCCAGCAGCACCACTAGCGGGAGGGCCGAGCAGTACTTC.

The chain recombines TRBV5-6 with TRBJ2-1; TRBD1 aligns across 8 bases. The V segment lost 4 bases and the J segment 8 bases; nucleotides outside the gene matches: 20. Germline-derived CDR1 and CDR2 are SGHDT and YYEEEE. This CDR3 spans 18 amino acids. The CDR3 region has the DNA TGTGCCAGCAGCCCCCGGGGGACAGGCGCCCACCAGGCCCATGAGCAGTTCTTC. Its protein product is CASSPRGTGAHQAHEQFF.

The chain links TRBV14 to TRBJ2-5, with no clear D. The germline V gene encodes CDR1 SGHDN and CDR2 FVKESK. CDR3 length: 15 amino acids. V gave up 1 base and J gave up 1 base, with 10 bases separating them. The CDR3: CASSQGWNTQETQYF. As DNA, the CDR3 is TGTGCCAGCAGCCAAGGGTGGAACACCCAAGAGACCCAGTACTTC.

The CDR3: CSVERQVGTEAFF. The CDR3 DNA sequence: TGCAGCGTTGAAAGGCAGGTGGGGACTGAAGCTTTCTTT. The chain joins TRBV29-1 to TRBJ1-1; no clear D. This CDR3 contains 13 residues. In germline, CDR1 is SQVTM, CDR2 ANQGSEA. Trimming shortened V by 2 bases and J by 5 bases, and 12 bases separated the two germline ends. The full variable domain, with the rest looked up from reference TRBV29-1 and TRBJ1-1, is SAVISQKPSRDICQRGTSLTIQCQVDSQVTMMFWYRQQPGQSLTLIATANQGSEATYESGFVIDKFPISRPNLTFSTLTVSNMSPEDSSIYLCSVERQVGTEAFFGQGTRLTVV.

This clonotype has just a few counts. The chain has TRBV29-1 and TRBJ2-5; D remains ambiguous. Trimming cost V 1 base and J 2 bases, with 11 bases left between them. This CDR3 comprises 14 residues. CDR1 is SQVTM, CDR2 ANQGSEA, per germline. For the CDR3, the DNA is TGCAGCGTTGAAGCATGGCACGCTCAAGAGACCCAGTACTTC. Its protein product is CSVEAWHAQETQYF.

V gene TRBV20-1 combines with J gene TRBJ2-3; 8 nucleotides agree with TRBD2. After removal of 1 base from V and 3 bases from J, the junction contained 3 bases not matched to a gene. The CDR3 is 14 amino acids. Per the germline V gene, CDR1 is DFQATT and CDR2 is SNEGSKA (reference sequence). The CDR3 region is CSARGAGATDTQYF. The CDR3 coding sequence is TGCAGTGCTAGAGGAGCGGGAGCGACAGATACGCAGTATTTT.

This clonotype has only a few counts. This chain uses TRBV29-1 with TRBJ2-1, with no clear D. Germline V CDR1 and CDR2: SQVTM, ANQGSEA. V was clipped by 6 bases and J by 2 bases, with 5 bases between them. The CDR3 runs 11 residues. The CDR3, as DNA: TGCAGCGTCAAAACCTACAATGAGCAGTTCTTC. Its protein product is CSVKTYNEQFF.

The rearrangement joins TRBV30 to TRBJ2-5; 8 bases agree with TRBD2. This CDR3 spans 15 amino acids. Trimming removed 0 bases from V and 4 bases from J; junction bases left unmatched: 7. Looked up from germline, CDR1 is GTSNPN and CDR2 is SVGIG (reference sequence). The CDR3 spells CAWSVPGRARETQYF. The CDR3 region has the DNA TGTGCCTGGAGTGTACCCGGGAGGGCCAGAGAGACCCAGTACTTC.

This clonotype showed up just a few times. This sequence joins TRBV4-2 and TRBJ1-4; D remains ambiguous. The CDR3 extends over 18 amino acids. Per the germline V gene, CDR1 is LGHNA and CDR2 is YNFKEQ. V was clipped by 1 base and J by 8 bases, with 23 bases between them. The CDR3 sequence is CASSQVRARRFLGEKLFF. CDR3 in DNA: TGTGCCAGCAGCCAAGTACGGGCCCGAAGATTTCTAGGCGAAAAACTGTTTTTT.

The chain links TRBV6-2 or TRBV6-3 to TRBJ1-6; the D gene is possibly TRBD1 (5 bases). In germline, CDR1 is MNHEY, CDR2 SVGEGT. The CDR3 extends over 13 amino acids. Trimming shortened V by 4 bases and J by 11 bases, and 12 bases separated the two germline ends. The CDR3 here is CASSSPTDPPLHF. CDR3 bases: TGTGCCAGCAGTTCTCCGACAGACCCACCCCTCCACTTT.

Only a few counts were recorded for this clonotype. V is TRBV7-9 and J is TRBJ2-5; D possibly corresponds to TRBD1 (5 bases). Trimming shortened V by 4 bases and J by 2 bases, and 11 bases separated the two germline ends. The CDR3 extends over 14 amino acids. Germline-derived CDR1 and CDR2 are SEHNR and FQNEAQ (reference sequence). DNA for the CDR3: TGTGCCAGCAGCTCCGGACATCGACAAGAGACCCAGTACTTC. Translated: CASSSGHRQETQYF.

This clonotype turned up a few times. The genes are TRBV18 and TRBJ1-1; D gene ambiguous. The V gene lost 3 bases and the J gene lost 7 bases, with 12 bases spanning the gap. This CDR3 comprises 13 residues. Germline lookup yields CDR1 KGHSH and CDR2 LQKENI. CDR3 DNA sequence: TGTGCCAGCTCACCGAGACAAGCCTTTGAAGCTTTCTTT. Translated: CASSPRQAFEAFF.

The chain recombines TRBV20-1 with TRBJ2-6, with D possibly TRBD1 on 5 matching bases. This CDR3 has 17 residues. Trimming pared 0 bases from V and 5 bases from J, leaving 17 bases between. Germline loops: CDR1 DFQATT, CDR2 SNEGSKA (reference sequence). The DNA for the CDR3 is TGCAGTGCTAGAGATGGGTCCCGACAGTCTTGGGCCAACGTCCTGACTTTC. Translated, it gives CSARDGSRQSWANVLTF.

About this clonotype itself: A clone one base away is much larger, so this may be a read error. This sequence joins TRBV9 and TRBJ2-1; perhaps D is TRBD1 or TRBD2 (5 bases each). Germline loops: CDR1 SGDLS, CDR2 YYNGEE. This CDR3 is built from 18 residues. In DNA form, the CDR3 reads TGTGCCAGCAGCCCGGGGCTAGTTAGTTCCCGCTCCCACAATGAGCAGTTCTTC. This translates into CASSPGLVSSRSHNEQFF.

The sample holds many counts of this clonotype. The chain couples TRBV19 to TRBJ2-2; 11 bases align to TRBD2. Germline V lookup: CDR1 LNHDA, CDR2 SQIVND (reference sequence). This CDR3 region has 16 residues. With 7 bases clipped from V and 8 bases from J, the junction kept 12 bases outside the gene matches. This CDR3 is CASTQLTSGSTGELFF. The CDR3 DNA reads as TGTGCCAGTACCCAACTCACTAGCGGGAGTACGGGGGAGCTGTTTTTT.

This sequence joins TRBV5-1 and TRBJ2-1; D ambiguous. The germline V and J ends were trimmed by 2 bases and 2 bases, with 11 bases remaining between them. The CDR3 consists of 15 residues. CDR1 and CDR2 from the germline V gene are SGHRS and YFSETQ. Here the CDR3 DNA reads TGCGCCAGCAGCTTCGCGGAACTCACCTACAATGAGCAGTTCTTC. As protein: CASSFAELTYNEQFF.

The chain carries TRBV7-2 and TRBJ1-5; no firm D call. Germline V gene lookup returns CDR1 SGHTA and CDR2 FQGNSA. V lost 1 base and J lost 2, with 9 bases in between. This CDR3 has 15 amino acids. The CDR3 is CASSLVRVGNQPQHF. CDR3 DNA: TGTGCCAGCAGCTTAGTTAGGGTAGGCAATCAGCCCCAGCATTTT.

The V call is TRBV5-5, the J call TRBJ2-3, with 11 bases identical to TRBD2. The germline V gene has CDR1 SGHKS and CDR2 YYEKEE (reference sequence). The CDR3 contains 15 residues. After removal of 4 bases from V and 5 bases from J, the junction contained 6 bases not matched to a gene. The CDR3 DNA reads TGTGCCAGCAGCGAAACCGGGACTAGCGGAGATACGCAGTATTTT. This gives the protein CASSETGTSGDTQYF.

This chain joins TRBV29-1 and TRBJ2-1, with unresolved D. The CDR3 has 15 residues. The V end was cut by 0 bases, the J end by 4 bases, with 13 bases between. Germline CDR1 reads SQVTM; CDR2 reads ANQGSEA. Here the CDR3 reads CSVEDTGLRYNEQFF. Here the CDR3 DNA reads TGCAGCGTTGAAGATACGGGCCTACGTTACAATGAGCAGTTCTTC.

The chain carries TRBV11-2 and TRBJ2-3, with a weak D call TRBD2 (6 bases). Per germline, CDR1 SGHAT and CDR2 FQNNGV. The CDR3 length is 16 residues. Trimming took 1 base from V and 2 from J, leaving 13 bases between them. The CDR3, as DNA: TGTGCCAGCAGCTTAGGGTACGGGGGTCTCACAGATACGCAGTATTTT. Amino acids: CASSLGYGGLTDTQYF.

The V call is TRBV5-4, the J call TRBJ2-7; 8 nucleotides align to TRBD1. The J segment lost 3 bases and the V segment lost 4 bases, leaving 3 bases of the junction unmatched. The CDR3 covers 13 residues. Germline V lookup: CDR1 SGHNT, CDR2 YYREEE (reference sequence). The CDR3 region has the DNA TGTGCCAGCAGCGCAGGGGGCAGCTACGAGCAGTACTTC. This codes for CASSAGGSYEQYF.

This clonotype was seen only a few times. The chain has TRBV11-3 and TRBJ2-1; TRBD2 aligns across 9 bases. The length of the CDR3 is 15 residues. The V gene's germline CDR1 is SGHNT and CDR2 YENEEA. V was clipped by 6 bases and J by 8 bases; unmatched bases: 11. The CDR3 sequence: CASRIAGTSSHEQFF. CDR3 nucleotides: TGTGCCAGCAGAATAGCCGGGACTAGCTCCCATGAGCAGTTCTTC.

This clonotype occurred a few times. The rearrangement joins TRBV9 to TRBJ2-7; possible D gene TRBD1, 5 bases. Trimming cost V 3 bases and J 1 base, with 14 bases left between them. The CDR3 is 15 residues long. Germline CDR1 is SGDLS and CDR2 is YYNGEE. The CDR3 nucleotides are TGTGCCAGCAGCGGACGCCCAGGGTCGTCCTACGAGCAGTACTTC. Protein sequence: CASSGRPGSSYEQYF.

This clonotype was observed a few times. The rearrangement links TRBV4-1 to TRBJ1-1; no clear D gene. V was shortened by 0 bases and J by 1 base, with 9 bases between the two germline ends. The CDR3 contains 15 residues. CDR1 and CDR2 from the germline V gene are MGHRA and YSYEKL. The CDR3 sequence: CASSQDRSANTEAFF. The DNA of the CDR3 is TGCGCCAGCAGCCAAGATAGGTCGGCGAACACTGAAGCTTTCTTT.

Many counts were recorded for this clonotype. The chain recombines TRBV29-1 with TRBJ2-1; D possibly corresponds to TRBD1 (5 bases). The V end lost 6 bases, the J end lost 3 bases, and 6 bases lay between the germline ends. The CDR3 is made up of 11 amino acids. The germline CDR1 and CDR2 sequences are SQVTM and ANQGSEA. CDR3 DNA: TGCAGCGTCGACAGCTACAATGAGCAGTTCTTC. It is translated as CSVDSYNEQFF.

The chain joins TRBV6-5 to TRBJ2-7; 8 bases agree with TRBD1. The germline gives CDR1 MNHEY, CDR2 SVGAGI. The CDR3 extends over 13 amino acids. Trimming cost V 6 bases and J 5 bases; bases outside gene matches: 6. The CDR3 is CASSSGQADEQYF. CDR3 nucleotides: TGTGCCAGCAGCTCGGGACAGGCGGACGAGCAGTACTTC.

The chain has TRBV27 and TRBJ2-3, with 8 bases identical to TRBD2. J gave up 7 bases and V 3 bases, and 15 bases lay outside the gene matches. The germline V gene has CDR1 MNHEY and CDR2 SMNVEV (reference sequence). The CDR3 covers 17 residues. The CDR3 sequence: CASSFGRGVPTPYTQYF. The DNA for the CDR3 is TGTGCCAGCAGTTTCGGGCGGGGGGTTCCAACGCCCTATACGCAGTATTTT.

Ten or more counts support this clonotype. The CDR3 is CASSQDPGDGYTF. CDR3 coding DNA: TGCGCCAGCAGCCAAGACCCGGGAGATGGCTACACCTTC. The V call is TRBV4-1, the J call TRBJ1-2; D is ambiguous. The germline CDR1 and CDR2 sequences are MGHRA and YSYEKL. V lost 0 bases, J lost 6 bases, and 8 bases lay in between. The CDR3 spans 13 residues.

The chain joins TRBV6-5 to TRBJ2-7; D may be TRBD2 (5 bases). Trimming stripped 1 base from V and 2 bases from J, with 12 bases between. Germline loops: CDR1 MNHEY, CDR2 SVGAGI. CDR3 size: 15 residues. In nucleotides, the CDR3 is TGTGCCAGCAGTTACTTTCGAAGTAGCGCCTACGAGCAGTACTTC. The encoded protein is CASSYFRSSAYEQYF.

This clonotype has more than one count but fewer than ten. CDR3 in amino acids: CASSQVYGDMSYEQYF. CDR3 DNA: TGCGCCAGCAGCCAAGTCTACGGCGACATGTCCTACGAGCAGTACTTC. The chain has TRBV4-3 and TRBJ2-7; D remains ambiguous. CDR3 length equals 16 residues. CDR1 is LGHNA, CDR2 YSLEER, per germline. Deletions cut 1 base from V and 1 base from J, with 14 bases between.